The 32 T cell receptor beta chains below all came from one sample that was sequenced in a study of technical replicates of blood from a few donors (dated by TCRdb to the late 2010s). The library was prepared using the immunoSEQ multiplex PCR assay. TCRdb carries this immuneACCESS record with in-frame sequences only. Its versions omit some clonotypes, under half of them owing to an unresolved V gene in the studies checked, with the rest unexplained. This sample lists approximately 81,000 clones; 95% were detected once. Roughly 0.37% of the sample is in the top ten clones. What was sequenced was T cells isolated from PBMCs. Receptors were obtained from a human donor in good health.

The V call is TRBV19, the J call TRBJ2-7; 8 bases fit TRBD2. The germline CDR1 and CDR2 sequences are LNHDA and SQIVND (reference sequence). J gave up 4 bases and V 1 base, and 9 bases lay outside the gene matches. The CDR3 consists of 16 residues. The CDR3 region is CASSIGTSGGSYEQYF. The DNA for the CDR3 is TGTGCCAGTAGTATAGGTACGTCGGGAGGGTCATACGAGCAGTACTTC. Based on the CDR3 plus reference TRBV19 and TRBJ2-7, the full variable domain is DGGITQSPKYLFRKEGQNVTLSCEQNLNHDAMYWYRQDPGQGLRLIYYSQIVNDFQKGDIAEGYSVSREKKESFPLTVTSAQKNPTAFYLCASSIGTSGGSYEQYFGPGTRLTVT.

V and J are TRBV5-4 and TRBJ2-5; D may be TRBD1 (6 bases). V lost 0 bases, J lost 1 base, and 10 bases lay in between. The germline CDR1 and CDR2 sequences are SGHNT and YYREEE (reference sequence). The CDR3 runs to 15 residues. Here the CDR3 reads CASSLVTGVQETQYF. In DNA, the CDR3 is TGTGCCAGCAGCTTGGTGACAGGAGTCCAAGAGACCCAGTACTTC.

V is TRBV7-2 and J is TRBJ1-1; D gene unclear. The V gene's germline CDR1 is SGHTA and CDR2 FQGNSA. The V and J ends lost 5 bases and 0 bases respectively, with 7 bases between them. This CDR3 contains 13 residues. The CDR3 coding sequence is TGTGCCAGCAGCAATTCAATGAACACTGAAGCTTTCTTT. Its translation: CASSNSMNTEAFF. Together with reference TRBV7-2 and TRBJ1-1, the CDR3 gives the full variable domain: GAGVSQSPSNKVTEKGKDVELRCDPISGHTALYWYRQSLGQGLEFLIYFQGNSAPDKSGLPSDRFSAERTGGSVSTLTIQRTQQEDSAVYLCASSNSMNTEAFFGQGTRLTVV.

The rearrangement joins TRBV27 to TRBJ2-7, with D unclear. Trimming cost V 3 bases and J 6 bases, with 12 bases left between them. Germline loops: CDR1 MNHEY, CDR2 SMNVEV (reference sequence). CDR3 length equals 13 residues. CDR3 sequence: CASSFFTSGEQYF. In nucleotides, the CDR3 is TGTGCCAGCAGTTTCTTTACATCGGGCGAGCAGTACTTC.

The CDR3: CASSSSAGELFF. The CDR3 coding sequence is TGTGCCAGCAGTTCATCAGCCGGGGAGCTGTTTTTT. The chain is built from TRBV11-3 and TRBJ2-2, with unresolved D. V was trimmed by 6 bases and J by 6 bases, leaving 8 bases between them. CDR3 size: 12 residues. CDR1 and CDR2 (germline): SGHNT, YENEEA.

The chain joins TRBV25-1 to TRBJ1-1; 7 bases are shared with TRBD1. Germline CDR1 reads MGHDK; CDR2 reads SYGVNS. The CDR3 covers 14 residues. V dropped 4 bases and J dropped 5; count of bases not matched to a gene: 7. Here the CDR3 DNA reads TGTGCCAGCAGTGGGATACAGGGGTGGACTGAAGCTTTCTTT. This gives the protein CASSGIQGWTEAFF.

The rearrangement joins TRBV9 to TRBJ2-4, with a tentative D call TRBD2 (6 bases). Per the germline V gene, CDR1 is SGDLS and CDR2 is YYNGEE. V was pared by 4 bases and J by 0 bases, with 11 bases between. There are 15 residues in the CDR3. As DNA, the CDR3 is TGTGCCAGCAGCCCGGTAGCGGTAGCCAAAAACATTCAGTACTTC. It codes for CASSPVAVAKNIQYF.

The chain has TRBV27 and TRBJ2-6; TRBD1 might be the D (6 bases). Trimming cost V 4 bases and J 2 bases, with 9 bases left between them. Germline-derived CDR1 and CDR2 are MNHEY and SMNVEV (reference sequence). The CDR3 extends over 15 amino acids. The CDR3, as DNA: TGTGCCAGCAGTTCCACAGGGACTGGGGCCAACGTCCTGACTTTC. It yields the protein CASSSTGTGANVLTF.

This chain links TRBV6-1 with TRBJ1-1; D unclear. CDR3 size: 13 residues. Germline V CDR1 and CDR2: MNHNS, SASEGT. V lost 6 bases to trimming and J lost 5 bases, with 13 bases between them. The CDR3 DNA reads TGTGCCAGCAGACCAGGACCGGGGACTGAAGCTTTCTTT. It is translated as CASRPGPGTEAFF.

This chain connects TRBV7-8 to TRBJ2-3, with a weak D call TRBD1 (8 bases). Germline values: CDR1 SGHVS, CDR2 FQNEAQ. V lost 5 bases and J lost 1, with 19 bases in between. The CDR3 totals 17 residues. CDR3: CASSRKTGAGGTDTQYF. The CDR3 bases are TGTGCCAGCAGCCGAAAGACAGGGGCGGGGGGCACAGATACGCAGTATTTT.

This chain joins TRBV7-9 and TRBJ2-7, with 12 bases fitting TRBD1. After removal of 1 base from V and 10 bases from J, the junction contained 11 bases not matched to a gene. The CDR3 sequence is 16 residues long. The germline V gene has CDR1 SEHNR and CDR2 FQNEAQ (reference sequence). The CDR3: CASSLDRDRGRLGQYF. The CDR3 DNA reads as TGTGCCAGCAGCTTAGATCGGGACAGGGGGCGCCTGGGACAGTACTTC.

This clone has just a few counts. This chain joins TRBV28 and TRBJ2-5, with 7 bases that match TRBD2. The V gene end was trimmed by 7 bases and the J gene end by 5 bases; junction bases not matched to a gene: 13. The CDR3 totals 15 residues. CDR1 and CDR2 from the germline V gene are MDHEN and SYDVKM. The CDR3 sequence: CASKKGGYRGETQYF. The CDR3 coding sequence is TGTGCCAGCAAGAAGGGAGGGTACCGGGGGGAGACCCAGTACTTC. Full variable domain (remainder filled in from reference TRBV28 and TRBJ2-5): DVKVTQSSRYLVKRTGEKVFLECVQDMDHENMFWYRQDPGLGLRLIYFSYDVKMKEKGDIPEGYSVSREKKERFSLILESASTNQTSMYLCASKKGGYRGETQYFGPGTRLLVL.

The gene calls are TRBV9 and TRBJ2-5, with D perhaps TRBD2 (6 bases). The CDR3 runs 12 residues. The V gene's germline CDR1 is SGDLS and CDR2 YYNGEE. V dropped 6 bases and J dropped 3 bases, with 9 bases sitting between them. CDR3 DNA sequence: TGTGCCAGCAACGGCGGGGAAGAGACCCAGTACTTC. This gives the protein CASNGGEETQYF.

CDR3 residues: CASSDPPGQGITGELFF. The DNA of the CDR3 is TGTGCCAGCAGTGATCCCCCAGGACAGGGGATCACCGGGGAGCTGTTTTTT. The chain employs TRBV25-1 and TRBJ2-2; 9 bases line up with TRBD1. The V gene end was trimmed by 3 bases and the J gene end by 4 bases; junction bases not matched to a gene: 9. There are 17 residues in the CDR3. Germline assignment: CDR1 MGHDK and CDR2 SYGVNS.

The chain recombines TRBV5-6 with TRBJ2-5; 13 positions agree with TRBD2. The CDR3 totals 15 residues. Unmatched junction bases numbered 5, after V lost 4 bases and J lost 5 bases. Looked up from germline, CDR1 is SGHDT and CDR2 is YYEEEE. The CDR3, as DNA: TGTGCCAGCAGCGTTCTGACTAGCGGGAGGGAGACCCAGTACTTC. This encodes CASSVLTSGRETQYF.

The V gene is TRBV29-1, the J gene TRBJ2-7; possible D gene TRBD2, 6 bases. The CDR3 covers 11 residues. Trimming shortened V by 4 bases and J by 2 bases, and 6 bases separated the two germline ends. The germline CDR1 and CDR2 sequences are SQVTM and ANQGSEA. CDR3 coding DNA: TGCAGCGTTGGACTAGCCTACGAGCAGTACTTC. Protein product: CSVGLAYEQYF.

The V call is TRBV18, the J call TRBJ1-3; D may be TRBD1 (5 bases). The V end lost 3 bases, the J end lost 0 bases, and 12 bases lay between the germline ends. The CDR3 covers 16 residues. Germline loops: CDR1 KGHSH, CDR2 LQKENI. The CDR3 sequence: CASSPLQASSGNTIYF. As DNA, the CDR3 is TGTGCCAGCTCACCGTTACAGGCCAGCTCTGGAAACACCATATATTTT. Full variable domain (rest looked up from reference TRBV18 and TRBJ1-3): NAGVMQNPRHLVRRRGQEARLRCSPMKGHSHVYWYRQLPEEGLKFMVYLQKENIIDESGMPKERFSAEFPKEGPSILRIQQVVRGDSAAYFCASSPLQASSGNTIYFGEGSWLTVV.

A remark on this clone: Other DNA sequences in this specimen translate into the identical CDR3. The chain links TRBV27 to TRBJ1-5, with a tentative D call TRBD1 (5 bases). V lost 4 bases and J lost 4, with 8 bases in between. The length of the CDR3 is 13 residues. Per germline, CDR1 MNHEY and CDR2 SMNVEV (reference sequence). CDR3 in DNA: TGTGCCAGCAGTTGGGGGGGTAATCAGCCCCAGCATTTT. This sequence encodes CASSWGGNQPQHF.

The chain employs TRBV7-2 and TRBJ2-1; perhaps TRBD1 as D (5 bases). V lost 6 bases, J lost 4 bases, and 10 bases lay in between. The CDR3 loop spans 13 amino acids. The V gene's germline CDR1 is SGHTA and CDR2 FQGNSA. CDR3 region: CASRAQGYNEQFF. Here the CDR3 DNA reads TGTGCCAGCAGAGCTCAGGGATACAATGAGCAGTTCTTC.

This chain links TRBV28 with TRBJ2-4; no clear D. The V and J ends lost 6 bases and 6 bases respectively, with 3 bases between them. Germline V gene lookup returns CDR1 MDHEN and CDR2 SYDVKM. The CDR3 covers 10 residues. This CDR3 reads CASSRNIQYF. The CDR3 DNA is TGTGCCAGCAGCAGAAACATTCAGTACTTC. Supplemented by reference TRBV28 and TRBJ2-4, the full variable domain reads DVKVTQSSRYLVKRTGEKVFLECVQDMDHENMFWYRQDPGLGLRLIYFSYDVKMKEKGDIPEGYSVSREKKERFSLILESASTNQTSMYLCASSRNIQYFGAGTRLSVL.

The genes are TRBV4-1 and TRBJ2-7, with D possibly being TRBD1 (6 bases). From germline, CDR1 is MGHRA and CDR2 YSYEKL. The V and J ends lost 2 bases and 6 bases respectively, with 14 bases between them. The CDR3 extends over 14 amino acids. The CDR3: CASSQLGRGFEQYF. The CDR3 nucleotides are TGCGCCAGCAGCCAACTTGGCAGGGGATTCGAGCAGTACTTC.

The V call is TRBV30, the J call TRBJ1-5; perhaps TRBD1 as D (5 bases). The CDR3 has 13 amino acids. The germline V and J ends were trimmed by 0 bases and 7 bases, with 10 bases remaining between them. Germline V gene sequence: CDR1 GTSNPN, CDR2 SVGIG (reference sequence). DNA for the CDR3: TGTGCCTGGAGTGTCCCTGGGGGGCAGCCCCAGCATTTT. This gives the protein CAWSVPGGQPQHF.

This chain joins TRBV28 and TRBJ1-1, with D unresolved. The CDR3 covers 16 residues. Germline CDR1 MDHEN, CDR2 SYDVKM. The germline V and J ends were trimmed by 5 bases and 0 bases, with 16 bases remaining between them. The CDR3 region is CASSPLREELNTEAFF. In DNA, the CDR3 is TGTGCCAGCAGTCCTCTCCGGGAGGAACTGAACACTGAAGCTTTCTTT.

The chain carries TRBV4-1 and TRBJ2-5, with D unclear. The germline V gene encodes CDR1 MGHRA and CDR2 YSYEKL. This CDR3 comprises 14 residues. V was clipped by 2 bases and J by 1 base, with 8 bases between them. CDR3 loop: CASSQWASQETQYF. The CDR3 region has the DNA TGCGCCAGCAGCCAATGGGCCAGCCAAGAGACCCAGTACTTC.

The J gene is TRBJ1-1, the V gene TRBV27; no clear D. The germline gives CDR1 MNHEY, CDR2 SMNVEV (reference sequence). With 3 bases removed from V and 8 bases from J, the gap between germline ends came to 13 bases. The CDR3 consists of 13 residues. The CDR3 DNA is TGTGCCAGCAGTTTGAGCGTGCAGACCGAAGCTTTCTTT. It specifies CASSLSVQTEAFF.

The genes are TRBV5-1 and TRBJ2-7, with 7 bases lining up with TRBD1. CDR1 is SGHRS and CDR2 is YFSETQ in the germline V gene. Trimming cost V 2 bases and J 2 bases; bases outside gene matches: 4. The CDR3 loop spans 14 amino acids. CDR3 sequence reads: CASSFADRAYEQYF. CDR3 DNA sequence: TGCGCCAGCAGCTTTGCTGACAGGGCCTACGAGCAGTACTTC.

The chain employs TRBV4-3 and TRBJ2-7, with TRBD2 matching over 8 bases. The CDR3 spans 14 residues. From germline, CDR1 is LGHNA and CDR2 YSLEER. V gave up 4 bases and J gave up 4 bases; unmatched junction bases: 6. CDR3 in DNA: TGCGCCAGCAGCCCAGCGGGAGCATCTTACGAGCAGTACTTC. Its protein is CASSPAGASYEQYF.

The CDR3 DNA reads as TGCGCCAGCAGCCAAGATATCATAACAGCTTCGTTTTACAATGAGCAGTTCTTC. Its translation: CASSQDIITASFYNEQFF. This rearrangement joins TRBV4-3 to TRBJ2-1; D uncertain. The CDR3 has 18 amino acids. The germline CDR1 and CDR2 sequences are LGHNA and YSLEER. V gave up 0 bases and J gave up 4 bases, with 19 bases separating them.

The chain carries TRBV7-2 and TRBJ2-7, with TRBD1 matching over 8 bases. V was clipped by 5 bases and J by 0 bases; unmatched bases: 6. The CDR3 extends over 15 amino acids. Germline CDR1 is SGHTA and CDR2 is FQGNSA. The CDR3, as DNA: TGTGCCAGCAGCCAGGGACAGGTGTTCTCCTACGAGCAGTACTTC. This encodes CASSQGQVFSYEQYF.

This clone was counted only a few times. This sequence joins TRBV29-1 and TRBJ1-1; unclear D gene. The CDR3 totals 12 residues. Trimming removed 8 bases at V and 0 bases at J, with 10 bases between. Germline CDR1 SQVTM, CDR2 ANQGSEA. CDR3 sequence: CSSDIMNTEAFF. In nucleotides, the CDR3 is TGCAGCTCTGACATAATGAACACTGAAGCTTTCTTT. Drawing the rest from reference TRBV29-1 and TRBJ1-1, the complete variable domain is SAVISQKPSRDICQRGTSLTIQCQVDSQVTMMFWYRQQPGQSLTLIATANQGSEATYESGFVIDKFPISRPNLTFSTLTVSNMSPEDSSIYLCSSDIMNTEAFFGQGTRLTVV.

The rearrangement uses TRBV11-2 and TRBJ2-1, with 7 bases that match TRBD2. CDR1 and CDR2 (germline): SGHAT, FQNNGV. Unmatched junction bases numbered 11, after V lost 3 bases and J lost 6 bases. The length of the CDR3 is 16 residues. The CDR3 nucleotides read TGTGCCAGCAGCTTCCTAATGACGGGAGGCCCCAATGAGCAGTTCTTC. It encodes CASSFLMTGGPNEQFF.

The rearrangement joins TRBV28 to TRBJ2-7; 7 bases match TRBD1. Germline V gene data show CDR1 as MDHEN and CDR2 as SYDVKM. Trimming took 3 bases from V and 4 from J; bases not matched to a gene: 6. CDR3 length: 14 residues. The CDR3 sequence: CASSFRGQKYEQYF. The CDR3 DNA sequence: TGTGCCAGCAGTTTTCGGGGACAGAAGTACGAGCAGTACTTC.